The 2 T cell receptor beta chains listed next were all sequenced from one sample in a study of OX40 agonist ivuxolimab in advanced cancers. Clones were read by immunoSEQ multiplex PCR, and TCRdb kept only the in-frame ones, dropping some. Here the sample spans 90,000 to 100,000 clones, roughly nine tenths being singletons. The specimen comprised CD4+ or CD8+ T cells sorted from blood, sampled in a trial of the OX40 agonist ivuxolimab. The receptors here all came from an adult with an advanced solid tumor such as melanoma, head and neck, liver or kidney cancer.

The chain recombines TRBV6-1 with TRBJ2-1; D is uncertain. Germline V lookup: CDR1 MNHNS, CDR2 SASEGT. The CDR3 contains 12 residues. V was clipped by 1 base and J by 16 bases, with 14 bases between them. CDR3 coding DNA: TGTGCCAGCAGTGAAGTCGGCAGAGGATACTTCTTC. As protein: CASSEVGRGYFF.

The CDR3 coding sequence is TGCGCCAGCAGCCAAGATTTCCTGGCGCCCCTCCACTTT. Translated: CASSQDFLAPLHF. The chain joins TRBV4-1 to TRBJ1-6; D unresolved. Germline values: CDR1 MGHRA, CDR2 YSYEKL. The CDR3 runs 13 residues. V lost 0 bases, J lost 13 bases, and 10 bases lay in between.